This TCR beta chain was found in a study of CD8 T cells in ankylosing spondylitis. In TCRdb, the 5' RACE reads were re-called with MiXCR into one record per CDR3 protein. Among 250,000 to 300,000 distinct CDR3 sequences listed, around 18% were seen once. There are a few counts of this clonotype. Its specificity is not known. Trimming left V 0 bases short and J 2 bases short, with 17 bases between. The CDR3 totals 18 residues. Germline V gene lookup returns CDR1 WSHSY and CDR2 SAAADI. General observations from the study: The clones that were linked to disease were reported to be significantly enriched in matched synovial fluid samples from ankylosing spondylitis patients.

The clonotype comes from a male donor with ankylosing spondylitis or in good health (not recorded which). The chain has TRBV10-2 and TRBJ1-5; tentatively, D is TRBD1 (5 bases). Sequenced: blood, either unsorted or a sorted T cell fraction (not recorded which). The CDR3 sequence: CASSESKYGTRGNQPQHF. DNA for the CDR3: TGCGCCAGCAGTGAGTCGAAGTACGGGACGAGGGGCAATCAGCCCCAGCATTTT.